This T cell receptor beta chain emerged from a study of blood T cell repertoires in COVID-19. The overall study: Samples of COVID-19 (acute and convalescent) were obtained from the United States, Italy and Spain. PBMCs, B-cell-depleted T cells, or T cells provided the cDNA or gDNA that made up the material.

Source study methods: Amplified reference gene primers provided the basis for estimating nucleated cell counts. TCRdb's table, derived via immunoSEQ multiplex PCR, lists solely in-frame clones and lacks some. V and J calls and clone size are given by that table; D and trimming were obtained from the DNA. The sample lists about 66,000 clones; approximately 82% were seen once. Trimming at V came to 0 bases and at J to 7 bases, leaving 8 bases not matched to a gene. This CDR3 region has 16 residues. CDR1 is SGHAT and CDR2 is FQDESV in the germline V gene (reference sequence). This receptor was identified in a man in his sixties with acute or convalescent COVID-19. Sequencing was performed on peripheral blood. This chain links TRBV11-1 with TRBJ2-1; 8 bases are a match to TRBD1. CDR3: CASSLAMGTGPNEQFF. DNA of the CDR3: TGTGCCAGCAGCTTAGCGATGGGGACAGGACCAAATGAGCAGTTCTTC.